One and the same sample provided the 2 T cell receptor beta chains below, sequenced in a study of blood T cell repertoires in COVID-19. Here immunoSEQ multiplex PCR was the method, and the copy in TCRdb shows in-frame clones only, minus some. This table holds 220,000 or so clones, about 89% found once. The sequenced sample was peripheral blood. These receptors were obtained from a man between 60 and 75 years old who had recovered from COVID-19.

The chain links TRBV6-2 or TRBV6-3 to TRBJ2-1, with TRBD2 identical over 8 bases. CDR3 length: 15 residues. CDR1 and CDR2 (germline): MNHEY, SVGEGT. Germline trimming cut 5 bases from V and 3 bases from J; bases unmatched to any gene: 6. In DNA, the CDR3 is TGTGCCAGCAGTAGTAGCGGGGCATACTACAATGAGCAGTTCTTC. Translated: CASSSSGAYYNEQFF.

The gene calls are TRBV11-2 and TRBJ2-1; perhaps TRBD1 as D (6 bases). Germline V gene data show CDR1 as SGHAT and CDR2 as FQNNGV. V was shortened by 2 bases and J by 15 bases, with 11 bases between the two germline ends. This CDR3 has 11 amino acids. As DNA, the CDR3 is TGTGCCAGCAGCTTATTCCAGGGGAGGTTCTTC. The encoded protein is CASSLFQGRFF.